What follows is one TCR beta chain and its context. Its antigen is unidentified. The sample comes from a study of T cells after yellow fever vaccination. This CDR3 has 16 residues. CDR1 SGHNT and CDR2 YYREEE come from the germline V gene (reference sequence). V gave up 3 bases and J gave up 2 bases, with 16 bases separating them. Study results and caveats: At 95% to 98% for CD4 and over 80% for CD8, most primary-vaccination clones showed up again after the booster. The study found a weaker secondary response that peaked faster, day 5 versus 15.

MiXCR, applied by TCRdb to the 5' RACE reads, yields one record per CDR3 protein. The sample has a few hundred thousand distinct CDR3 sequences; around 4.9% are singletons. The V call is TRBV5-4, the J call TRBJ2-3; D may be TRBD2 (6 bases). This TCR derives from a young man who received the YFV17D yellow fever vaccine. This specimen was CD4+ T cells sorted from PBMCs, taken on the day of the yellow fever booster vaccination. In DNA form, the CDR3 reads TGTGCCAGCAGCTCTCCGGGTAGCGGTATCACAGATACGCAGTATTTT. It encodes CASSSPGSGITDTQYF.